The 15 T cell receptor beta chains below were found in one sample sequenced in a study of blood T cell repertoires in COVID-19. Sequenced by immunoSEQ multiplex PCR; TCRdb stores in-frame clones only, minus some. The sample shows about 240,000 clones, about 90% of them seen only once. The sequencing sample was made of peripheral blood. The receptors come from a man aged 60 to 69 who had recovered from COVID-19.

The rearrangement links TRBV5-1 to TRBJ1-5; weak D call: TRBD1 (5 bases). Trimming stripped 0 bases from V and 5 bases from J, with 12 bases between. Germline values: CDR1 SGHRS, CDR2 YFSETQ. The CDR3 has 15 amino acids. The DNA of the CDR3 is TGCGCCAGCAGCTTGGGGACATACGGAGATCAGCCCCAGCATTTT. This sequence encodes CASSLGTYGDQPQHF.

J is TRBJ2-3 and V is TRBV19; a weak D match, TRBD2 (6 bases). Trimming removed 8 bases at V and 2 bases at J, with 17 bases between. The CDR3 is 15 residues long. Germline loops: CDR1 LNHDA, CDR2 SQIVND (reference sequence). The CDR3 loop reads CASGPGRQNTDTQYF. CDR3 sequence (DNA): TGTGCCAGTGGTCCCGGGAGACAGAACACAGATACGCAGTATTTT.

The chain couples TRBV9 to TRBJ1-1; no definite D call. CDR3 size: 13 residues. V was trimmed by 3 bases and J by 10 bases, leaving 16 bases between them. The germline V gene has CDR1 SGDLS and CDR2 YYNGEE. The CDR3 protein is CASSAGGTTRAFF. The CDR3 nucleotides are TGTGCCAGCAGCGCTGGTGGAACTACGAGAGCTTTCTTT.

The chain employs TRBV18 and TRBJ2-5, with D perhaps matching TRBD1 (6 bases). Germline CDR1 reads KGHSH; CDR2 reads LQKENI. Trimming stripped 6 bases from V and 5 bases from J, with 16 bases between. There are 14 residues in the CDR3. The CDR3 DNA reads as TGTGCCAGCTCTTTTACAGGGTCGGGGGAGACCCAGTACTTC. This translates into CASSFTGSGETQYF.

The V and J genes are TRBV5-5 and TRBJ2-7; 11 bases line up with TRBD1. The CDR3 is 13 amino acids. Germline loops: CDR1 SGHKS, CDR2 YYEKEE (reference sequence). V lost 7 bases and J lost 6; bases outside the gene matches: 6. The CDR3 protein is CASGRTGGAEQYV. The CDR3 bases are TGTGCCAGCGGGCGGACAGGGGGCGCCGAGCAGTACGTC.

The chain links TRBV7-2 to TRBJ2-7; D gene uncertain. Germline CDR1 and CDR2: SGHTA and FQGNSA. The CDR3 covers 11 residues. Trimming took off 3 bases at V and 3 bases at J, with 3 bases between the two ends. CDR3 sequence reads: CASSLSYEQYF. The CDR3 nucleotides are TGTGCCAGCAGCTTGAGCTACGAGCAGTACTTC. Full variable domain (outside the CDR3, taken from reference TRBV7-2 and TRBJ2-7): GAGVSQSPSNKVTEKGKDVELRCDPISGHTALYWYRQSLGQGLEFLIYFQGNSAPDKSGLPSDRFSAERTGGSVSTLTIQRTQQEDSAVYLCASSLSYEQYFGPGTRLTVT.

This chain connects TRBV24-1 to TRBJ2-1; 7 nucleotides align to TRBD2. This CDR3 has 18 residues. V gave up 2 bases and J gave up 4 bases; unmatched junction bases: 13. Germline lookup yields CDR1 KGHDR and CDR2 SFDVKD. CDR3 residues: CATSDSLPSSGIYNEQFF. CDR3 bases: TGTGCCACCAGTGATTCCCTACCATCTAGCGGCATTTACAATGAGCAGTTCTTC.

The rearrangement joins TRBV2 to TRBJ1-5; D is ambiguous. Germline assignment: CDR1 SNHLY and CDR2 FYNNEI. The CDR3 has 14 residues. V gave up 4 bases and J gave up 1 base, with 8 bases separating them. CDR3 nucleotides: TGTGCCAGCAGTGCTGCGTTGAGCAATCAGCCCCAGCATTTT. Amino acid sequence: CASSAALSNQPQHF.

This sequence joins TRBV19 and TRBJ2-2; possible D gene TRBD1, 6 bases. The germline V and J ends were trimmed by 6 bases and 5 bases, with 10 bases remaining between them. The CDR3 covers 13 residues. CDR1 is LNHDA, CDR2 SQIVND, per germline (reference sequence). The CDR3 region has the DNA TGTGCCAGTAGGAGGGGGTGGACCGGGGAGCTGTTTTTT. Translating it yields CASRRGWTGELFF.

CDR3: CATMSGGRYNEQFF. As DNA, the CDR3 is TGTGCCACCATGAGCGGGGGGCGTTACAATGAGCAGTTCTTC. The chain carries TRBV24-1 and TRBJ2-1; 9 positions match TRBD2. Germline V gene data show CDR1 as KGHDR and CDR2 as SFDVKD. The CDR3 consists of 14 residues. V lost 8 bases, J lost 4 bases, and 5 bases stayed unmatched.

The chain joins TRBV19 to TRBJ2-2, with 9 bases lining up with TRBD2. CDR1 is LNHDA and CDR2 is SQIVND in the germline V gene (reference sequence). The CDR3 is 14 residues long. The ends lost 7 bases at V and 6 bases at J; junction bases unmatched: 6. In nucleotides, the CDR3 is TGTGCCAGTAAGCGAGCGGGGGGAGCCGGGGAGCTGTTTTTT. Translating it yields CASKRAGGAGELFF.

This clone showed up just once. CDR3 residues: CASSVESFTSTDTQYF. CDR3 nucleotides: TGTGCCAGCAGCGTAGAGAGCTTCACTAGCACAGATACGCAGTATTTT. The V call is TRBV9, the J call TRBJ2-3; D ambiguous. This CDR3 comprises 16 residues. Germline values: CDR1 SGDLS, CDR2 YYNGEE. V lost 0 bases and J 0 bases, leaving 11 bases between the germline ends.

The chain couples TRBV13 to TRBJ2-3, with 10 nucleotides matching TRBD2. This CDR3 has 15 amino acids. Germline lookup yields CDR1 PRHDT and CDR2 FYEKMQ (reference sequence). The ends lost 5 bases at V and 1 base at J; junction bases unmatched: 3. CDR3 DNA: TGTGCCAGCAGCCCCGGGACTAGCGGCACAGATACGCAGTATTTT. This codes for CASSPGTSGTDTQYF.

CDR3 residues: CASSLQGEKLFF. The CDR3 coding sequence is TGTGCCAGCAGTCTACAGGGTGAAAAACTGTTTTTT. The V and J genes are TRBV2 and TRBJ1-4, with a tentative D call TRBD1 (6 bases). Germline CDR1 reads SNHLY; CDR2 reads FYNNEI. The V end lost 5 bases, the J end lost 7 bases, and 8 bases lay between the germline ends. This CDR3 spans 12 amino acids.

V usage is TRBV2 and J usage is TRBJ1-2; 9 bases line up with TRBD1. V was clipped by 1 base and J by 8 bases; unmatched bases: 5. This CDR3 is built from 14 residues. The germline V gene encodes CDR1 SNHLY and CDR2 FYNNEI. The CDR3 coding sequence is TGTGCCAGCAGTGAAGGGAGGACAGGGGAAGGCTACACCTTC. The encoded protein is CASSEGRTGEGYTF.